This T cell receptor beta chain was retrieved from a study of blood T cell repertoires in COVID-19. Study summary: Some COVID-19 samples were acute and others convalescent; all came from the United States, Italy and Spain.

Source study methods: Amplification with reference gene primers provided the estimates of nucleated cell counts. TCRdb's table, derived via immunoSEQ multiplex PCR, lists solely in-frame clones and lacks some. Clone size and the V and J calls come from that table; the DNA yielded D and trimming. The sample lists 300,000 to 400,000 clones, roughly 90% occurring once. Enrollees, roughly 18 to 95 years old, lived in about two dozen US areas. Each participant's cohort was designated according to participant-reported clinical history. This receptor was taken from a woman aged 25 to 45 with acute COVID-19. Sequenced: PBMCs or T cells enriched from blood (not recorded which).

Here the CDR3 reads CASSLDRSRGNSPLHF. CDR3 sequence (DNA): TGTGCCAGCAGCCTGGACAGGTCTAGGGGAAATTCACCCCTCCACTTT. The rearrangement uses TRBV7-9 and TRBJ1-6; 7 bases map to TRBD1. This CDR3 is built from 16 residues. Germline values: CDR1 SEHNR, CDR2 FQNEAQ (reference sequence). V gave up 5 bases and J gave up 7 bases; unmatched junction bases: 11.